A selection of T cell receptor beta chains follows, all from one sample in a study of response to subunit inactivated influenza vaccine. TCRdb independently ran MiXCR on the RT-PCR reads; one entry per CDR3 protein. The repertoire consists of about 830,000 distinct CDR3 sequences, with roughly 18% occurring once and the leading ten covering roughly a tenth. The material sequenced was PBMCs from blood, taken more than 4 days after vaccination. These receptors all stem from a man aged 45-65 years who received an inactivated influenza vaccine. Both conserved end residues are part of each CDR3. The D gene is left open where the match is weak. A clone size is listed for some rows: how often the clone was seen (once, few, many), or a class if it is expanded.

D gene,clone size,V gene,J gene,CDR3 DNA,CDR3 protein
-,-,TRBV14,TRBJ2-5,TGTGCCAGCAGCCAAGATCAAGGGAGTGAGACCCAGTACTTC,CASSQDQGSETQYF
-,few,TRBV7-2,TRBJ1-2,TGTGCCAGCACCGTTGGGGGGCCCGGCTATGGCTACACCTTC,CASTVGGPGYGYTF
-,-,TRBV28,TRBJ2-4,TGTGCCAGCGCGGGACGGACAAAAAACATTCAGTACTTC,CASAGRTKNIQYF
TRBD2,few,TRBV29-1,TRBJ2-2,TGCAGCGTTTTCGGGGGGAGCGGGGAGCTGTTTTTT,CSVFGGSGELFF
TRBD2,-,TRBV7-2,TRBJ2-7,TGTGCCAGCAGCTTAATATTTAGCGGGAGGGCGCGTGAGCAGTACTTC,CASSLIFSGRAREQYF
-,many,TRBV7-3,TRBJ1-6,TGTGCCAGCAGCTTGGGAGGGGGAGGTTCACCCCTCCACTTT,CASSLGGGGSPLHF
TRBD2,-,TRBV5-1,TRBJ2-5,TGCGCCAGCAGCTTCGGGGGAGGGCCGTTGGAGACCCAGTACTTC,CASSFGGGPLETQYF
TRBD2,-,TRBV20-1,TRBJ2-5,TGCAGTGCTAGAGATCAAACGACTAGCGGGATCCGGGAGACCCAGTACTTC,CSARDQTTSGIRETQYF
TRBD2,many,TRBV20-1,TRBJ2-3,TGCAGTGCTAGAACGACTAGCGGTACTTACACAGATACGCAGTATTTT,CSARTTSGTYTDTQYF
-,few,TRBV7-2,TRBJ1-1,TGTGCCAGCAGCTTAGCCGCCGGGACGAACACTGAAGCTTTCTTT,CASSLAAGTNTEAFF
-,-,TRBV6-5,TRBJ2-1,TGTGCCAGCAGTAACAGGGAGAGCTCCTACAATGAGCAGTTCTTC,CASSNRESSYNEQFF
-,-,TRBV4-3,TRBJ2-2,TGCGCCAGCAGCCAAGAAATTGCAGGACAGCTGACCGGGGAGCTGTTTTTT,CASSQEIAGQLTGELFF
-,few,TRBV7-2,TRBJ2-7,TGTGCCAGCAGCCCCAGGGCCCTAGGCTACGAGCAGTACTTC,CASSPRALGYEQYF
TRBD2,-,TRBV6-1,TRBJ2-7,TGTGCCAGCGTAGCTCAGGGAGGGCCGAACTCCTACGAGCAGTACTTC,CASVAQGGPNSYEQYF
-,few,TRBV7-8,TRBJ1-1,TGTGCCAGCAGCTCTAACAGGGTAGGTGAGACTGAAGCTTTCTTT,CASSSNRVGETEAFF
-,-,TRBV29-1,TRBJ2-3,TGCAGCGGTCTCTACGGGACAGATACGCAGTATTTT,CSGLYGTDTQYF
TRBD1,-,TRBV5-5,TRBJ2-7,TGTGCCAGCAGCCCCTGGACAGGGACGATGGGTCGCGAGCAGTACTTC,CASSPWTGTMGREQYF
-,-,TRBV7-6,TRBJ2-1,TGTGCCAGCAGCTCCGATGACTCACTCTACAATGAGCAGTTCTTC,CASSSDDSLYNEQFF
TRBD2,-,TRBV11-1,TRBJ2-3,TGTGCCAGCAGCCTTGGACTAGCGGGGCGTACTAGCACAGATACGCAGTATTTT,CASSLGLAGRTSTDTQYF
-,few,TRBV6-5,TRBJ2-3,TGTGCCAGCAGTTACGGCAGGGTCACAGATACGCAGTATTTT,CASSYGRVTDTQYF
TRBD2,few,TRBV9,TRBJ2-3,TGTGCCAGCAGCGTAGCTGCGGGAGAGGTGACAGATACGCAGTATTTT,CASSVAAGEVTDTQYF
-,-,TRBV4-3,TRBJ1-2,TGCGCCAGCAGCCAAGAGAGGGGAGGGTCTGGTGGCTACACCTTC,CASSQERGGSGGYTF
TRBD1,-,TRBV7-8,TRBJ2-3,TGTGCCAGCAGCCCAGGGACAGTTGCCACAGATACGCAGTATTTT,CASSPGTVATDTQYF
-,-,TRBV20-1,TRBJ1-5,TGCAGTGCTAGGCCCAGGGGTCCGATTCAGCCCCAGCATTTT,CSARPRGPIQPQHF
TRBD1,-,TRBV5-1,TRBJ1-1,TGCGCCAGCAGCTTAGGACAGGGAGGGTCCACTGAAGCTTTCTTT,CASSLGQGGSTEAFF
TRBD1,-,TRBV12-3/TRBV12-4,TRBJ1-5,TGTGCCAGCAGCCTCAGCCAGGGGGCGAGTCAGCCCCAGCATTTT,CASSLSQGASQPQHF
-,-,TRBV6-5,TRBJ2-5,TGTGCCAGCAGTTCAACAGGGTCCAGAGAGACCCAGTACTTC,CASSSTGSRETQYF
-,few,TRBV4-3,TRBJ2-7,TGCGCCAGCAGCCAAGACAGGGGACGCGAGCAGTACTTC,CASSQDRGREQYF
-,few,TRBV20-1,TRBJ1-4,TGCAGTGCTACTATACCACCGACTAATGAAAAACTGTTTTTT,CSATIPPTNEKLFF
-,-,TRBV5-6,TRBJ2-7,TGTGCCAGCAGCCCCCCCACGGGGGTGCCCTACGAGCAGTACTTC,CASSPPTGVPYEQYF
-,-,TRBV28,TRBJ2-1,TGTGCCAGCAGTGGAGGGGCAAACAATGAGCAGTTCTTC,CASSGGANNEQFF
TRBD1,-,TRBV5-1,TRBJ1-3,TGCGCCAGCAGCTTGACAGGGGAACCCGGGGACAACACCATATATTTT,CASSLTGEPGDNTIYF
TRBD2,-,TRBV20-1,TRBJ2-1,TGCAGTGCTAGCGAGACTAGCGCCCACAATGAGCAGTTCTTC,CSASETSAHNEQFF
TRBD1,-,TRBV7-9,TRBJ1-2,TGTGCCAGCAGCACAGCGGGACAGATGTTGTTATCGAGCTACACCTTC,CASSTAGQMLLSSYTF
-,-,TRBV3-1,TRBJ1-1,TGTGCCAGCAGCCATTTTCAGGGCGCCACTGAAGCTTTCTTT,CASSHFQGATEAFF
TRBD2,-,TRBV5-1,TRBJ2-7,TGCGCCAGCAGCTTGGTTAGCGGGGGTAACTACGAGCAGTACTTC,CASSLVSGGNYEQYF
TRBD2,-,TRBV20-1,TRBJ2-3,TGCAGTGCTAGAGACACTAGCGGGGGTACAACTAGCACAGATACGCAGTATTTT,CSARDTSGGTTSTDTQYF
-,few,TRBV30,TRBJ2-1,TGTGCCTGGGGTCTAGCTCTCGACAATGAGCAGTTCTTC,CAWGLALDNEQFF
-,few,TRBV27,TRBJ1-5,TGTGCCAGCAGTTCTGGGAGGGGGAATCAGCCCCAGCATTTT,CASSSGRGNQPQHF
TRBD1,-,TRBV5-5,TRBJ1-5,TGTGCCAGCAGCTTACAGGGGGGGATGAGTCAGCCCCAGCATTTT,CASSLQGGMSQPQHF